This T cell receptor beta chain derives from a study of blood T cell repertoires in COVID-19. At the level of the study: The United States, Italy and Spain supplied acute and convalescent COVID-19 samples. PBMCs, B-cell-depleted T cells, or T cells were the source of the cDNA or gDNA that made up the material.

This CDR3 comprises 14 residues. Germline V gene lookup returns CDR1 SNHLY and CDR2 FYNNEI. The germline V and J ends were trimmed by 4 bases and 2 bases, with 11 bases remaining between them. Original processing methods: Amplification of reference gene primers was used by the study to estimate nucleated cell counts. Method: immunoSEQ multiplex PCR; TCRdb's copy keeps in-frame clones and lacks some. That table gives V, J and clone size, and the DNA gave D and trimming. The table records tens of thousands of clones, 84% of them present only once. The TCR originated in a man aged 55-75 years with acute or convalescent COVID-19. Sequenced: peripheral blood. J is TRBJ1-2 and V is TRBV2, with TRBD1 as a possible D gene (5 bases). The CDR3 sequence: CASSVDTRNYGYTF. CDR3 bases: TGTGCCAGCAGTGTGGACACCAGAAACTATGGCTACACCTTC.